The 29 T cell receptor beta chains presented below share a single source sample, sequenced in a study of T cell responses to AZD1222 COVID-19 vaccine. The data were produced by immunoSEQ multiplex PCR, yet TCRdb's version contains in-frame clones alone and is incomplete. The sample holds about 100,000 clones, around 87% seen once. Sample: peripheral blood, taken on day 0 of MenACWY control vaccination. The receptors were gathered from an adult in good health.

The rearrangement joins TRBV7-9 to TRBJ2-1; 7 bases are shared with TRBD2. The CDR3 spans 15 residues. CDR1 SEHNR and CDR2 FQNEAQ come from the germline V gene (reference sequence). V was clipped by 1 base and J by 2 bases; unmatched bases: 2. Written as DNA, the CDR3 is TGTGCCAGCAGCTTAGTGAGCGGGACCTACAATGAGCAGTTCTTC. As protein: CASSLVSGTYNEQFF. Combining the CDR3 with reference TRBV7-9 and TRBJ2-1 gives the whole variable domain DTGVSQNPRHKITKRGQNVTFRCDPISEHNRLYWYRQTLGQGPEFLTYFQNEAQLEKSRLLSDRFSAERPKGSFSTLEIQRTEQGDSAMYLCASSLVSGTYNEQFFGPGTRLTVL.

The rearrangement joins TRBV4-3 to TRBJ1-2; 8 bases are shared with TRBD1. Trimming at V came to 3 bases and at J to 2 bases, leaving 5 bases not matched to a gene. Germline CDR1 is LGHNA and CDR2 is YSLEER. This CDR3 is built from 15 residues. The CDR3 loop reads CASSQARTGNYGYTF. The CDR3 DNA is TGCGCCAGCAGCCAGGCCCGGACAGGGAACTATGGCTACACCTTC.

Concerning this clone itself: The junction departs from the called germline gene at one end, perhaps through a read error. The genes are TRBV7-7 and TRBJ2-1; 7 bases map to TRBD2. The germline gives CDR1 SSHAT, CDR2 FNYEAQ (reference sequence). The CDR3 extends over 16 amino acids. CDR3 coding DNA: TGTGCTAGCAGCTTAGGTGGGAGCGGGGCCACCGATGAGCAGTTCTTC. Protein product: CASSLGGSGATDEQFF.

The chain has TRBV28 and TRBJ1-5, with a possible D match to TRBD1 (6 bases). V lost 7 bases and J 0 bases, leaving 16 bases between the germline ends. Germline-derived CDR1 and CDR2 are MDHEN and SYDVKM. The CDR3 consists of 16 residues. The CDR3 loop is CASNDLQGYSNQPQHF. The CDR3, as DNA: TGTGCCAGCAATGACCTACAGGGCTATAGCAATCAGCCCCAGCATTTT.

This chain connects TRBV7-9 to TRBJ1-4; D is ambiguous. V dropped 3 bases and J dropped 7 bases, with 12 bases sitting between them. Looked up from germline, CDR1 is SEHNR and CDR2 is FQNEAQ (reference sequence). The CDR3 extends over 14 amino acids. The CDR3 spells CASSFSSGFEKLFF. The CDR3 nucleotides read TGTGCCAGCAGCTTTAGTTCCGGGTTTGAAAAACTGTTTTTT. Together with reference TRBV7-9 and TRBJ1-4, the CDR3 gives the full variable domain: DTGVSQNPRHKITKRGQNVTFRCDPISEHNRLYWYRQTLGQGPEFLTYFQNEAQLEKSRLLSDRFSAERPKGSFSTLEIQRTEQGDSAMYLCASSFSSGFEKLFFGSGTQLSVL.

The chain is built from TRBV7-6 and TRBJ2-1; TRBD2 aligns across 10 bases. Trimming took 7 bases from V and 0 from J; bases not matched to a gene: 18. CDR1 is SGHVS and CDR2 is FNYEAQ in the germline V gene. The CDR3 is 20 amino acids. CDR3 protein: CASNLGLAPTPKGSYNEQFF. The CDR3, as DNA: TGTGCCAGCAACCTGGGACTAGCGCCCACCCCCAAGGGCTCCTACAATGAGCAGTTCTTC.

As regards this clone: Distinct nucleotide sequences in the sample also encode this CDR3. This rearrangement joins TRBV7-2 to TRBJ2-7; D remains ambiguous. Germline V gene sequence: CDR1 SGHTA, CDR2 FQGNSA. The CDR3 is 11 residues long. The V end was cut by 1 base, the J end by 7 bases, with 5 bases between. CDR3 coding DNA: TGTGCCAGCAGCTTAGTAGGGGAGCAGTACTTC. It translates to CASSLVGEQYF.

The CDR3, as DNA: TGTGCCGGACAGGGGGCCAATAGAGCCACCGAGACCCAGTACTTC. Amino acids: CAGQGANRATETQYF. The J gene is TRBJ2-5, the V gene TRBV2; 11 bases match TRBD1. Germline lookup yields CDR1 SNHLY and CDR2 FYNNEI. CDR3 length equals 15 residues. V dropped 11 bases and J dropped 5; count of bases not matched to a gene: 13.

This clone was observed once. The genes are TRBV7-9 and TRBJ2-4; tentatively, D is TRBD2 (6 bases). This CDR3 is 15 amino acids long. The germline V gene has CDR1 SEHNR and CDR2 FQNEAQ (reference sequence). V dropped 4 bases and J dropped 8 bases, with 18 bases sitting between them. CDR3 loop: CASSYSKAGKDIQYF. The CDR3 nucleotides read TGTGCCAGCAGCTACAGTAAGGCGGGAAAGGACATTCAGTACTTC.

The chain combines TRBV14 with TRBJ2-1; the D gene could be TRBD1 or TRBD2 (6 bases each). The V gene lost 1 base and the J gene lost 5 bases, with 18 bases spanning the gap. The CDR3 sequence is 17 residues long. Per the germline V gene, CDR1 is SGHDN and CDR2 is FVKESK. In DNA, the CDR3 is TGTGCCAGCAGCCAAGTGTTCGTACGGGGGCGGGACAATGAGCAGTTCTTC. This encodes CASSQVFVRGRDNEQFF. The complete variable domain, with remaining parts taken from reference TRBV14 and TRBJ2-1, reads EAGVTQFPSHSVIEKGQTVTLRCDPISGHDNLYWYRRVMGKEIKFLLHFVKESKQDESGMPNNRFLAERTGGTYSTLKVQPAELEDSGVYFCASSQVFVRGRDNEQFFGPGTRLTVL.

The chain uses TRBV18 and TRBJ2-7; no clear D gene. The CDR3 spans 11 residues. Trimming left V 6 bases short and J 5 bases short, with 8 bases between. Germline CDR1 is KGHSH and CDR2 is LQKENI. The CDR3 region is CASSALNEQYF. In DNA, the CDR3 is TGTGCCAGCTCCGCTCTAAACGAGCAGTACTTC.

The chain employs TRBV29-1 and TRBJ1-4, with D perhaps TRBD1 (6 bases). The ends were cut back, 6 bases at V and 2 bases at J, with 13 bases in the middle. The CDR3 has 14 residues. From germline, CDR1 is SQVTM and CDR2 ANQGSEA. CDR3 sequence (DNA): TGCAGCGTCCCTGGGGGGCAGACTAATGAAAAACTGTTTTTT. This translates into CSVPGGQTNEKLFF.

The rearrangement joins TRBV19 to TRBJ1-5, with TRBD1 matching 9 bases. The germline V gene has CDR1 LNHDA and CDR2 SQIVND (reference sequence). This CDR3 spans 14 amino acids. J gave up 7 bases and V 6 bases, and 7 bases lay outside the gene matches. CDR3 nucleotides: TGTGCCAGTAGCAGGGGACAGGGAGGGCAGCCCCAGCATTTT. This gives the protein CASSRGQGGQPQHF. The full variable domain, its missing parts supplied by reference TRBV19 and TRBJ1-5, is DGGITQSPKYLFRKEGQNVTLSCEQNLNHDAMYWYRQDPGQGLRLIYYSQIVNDFQKGDIAEGYSVSREKKESFPLTVTSAQKNPTAFYLCASSRGQGGQPQHFGDGTRLSIL.

The J gene is TRBJ2-3, the V gene TRBV7-6; no clear D. The V gene lost 2 bases and the J gene lost 2 bases, with 14 bases spanning the gap. The CDR3 extends over 16 amino acids. Germline V lookup: CDR1 SGHVS, CDR2 FNYEAQ. CDR3 in DNA: TGTGCCAGCAGCTTAAATGTGAGGCGCCTCACAGATACGCAGTATTTT. Translation: CASSLNVRRLTDTQYF.

The chain carries TRBV5-1 and TRBJ2-7; D not certain. The CDR3 length is 14 residues. Trimming cost V 1 base and J 7 bases, with 15 bases left between them. CDR1 SGHRS and CDR2 YFSETQ come from the germline V gene. The CDR3 spells CASSLRNSPREQYF. The CDR3, as DNA: TGCGCCAGCAGCTTGAGGAACTCTCCACGGGAGCAGTACTTC. The complete variable domain, with remaining parts taken from reference TRBV5-1 and TRBJ2-7, reads KAGVTQTPRYLIKTRGQQVTLSCSPISGHRSVSWYQQTPGQGLQFLFEYFSETQRNKGNFPGRFSGRQFSNSRSEMNVSTLELGDSALYLCASSLRNSPREQYFGPGTRLTVT.

This chain joins TRBV7-2 and TRBJ1-6, with D perhaps TRBD1 (6 bases). Germline assignment: CDR1 SGHTA and CDR2 FQGNSA. The length of the CDR3 is 15 residues. V lost 5 bases and J 5 bases, leaving 13 bases between the germline ends. The DNA for the CDR3 is TGTGCCAGCAGCCCTCACAGGGTAGATAATTCACCCCTCCACTTT. It is translated as CASSPHRVDNSPLHF.

The rearrangement joins TRBV10-1 to TRBJ1-4; D is unresolved. V shed 3 bases and J shed 8 bases, with 7 bases lying between them. This CDR3 region has 12 residues. Germline CDR1 WNHNN, CDR2 SYGVQD (reference sequence). This CDR3 is CASSEGREKLFF. For the CDR3, the DNA is TGCGCCAGCAGTGAAGGCAGAGAAAAACTGTTTTTT.

This chain uses TRBV27 with TRBJ2-3; 10 bases agree with TRBD1. Germline-derived CDR1 and CDR2 are MNHEY and SMNVEV (reference sequence). Trimming removed 1 base from V and 1 base from J; junction bases left unmatched: 5. The CDR3 spans 17 residues. DNA of the CDR3: TGTGCCAGCAGTTTATTCGCGGGACAGGGGCGCACAGATACGCAGTATTTT. This codes for CASSLFAGQGRTDTQYF.

The rearrangement joins TRBV18 to TRBJ1-6; 7 bases map to TRBD1. The germline V gene encodes CDR1 KGHSH and CDR2 LQKENI. V was clipped by 3 bases and J by 8 bases; unmatched bases: 4. The length of the CDR3 is 14 residues. CDR3 nucleotides: TGTGCCAGCTCACCCACAGGGGTAGATTCACCCCTCCACTTT. It yields the protein CASSPTGVDSPLHF.

This chain joins TRBV6-2 or TRBV6-3 and TRBJ2-7; TRBD2 is a possible D gene (6 bases). This CDR3 spans 14 amino acids. Trimming pared 5 bases from V and 2 bases from J, leaving 13 bases between. CDR1 is MNHEY, CDR2 SVGEGT, per germline. CDR3 sequence (DNA): TGTGCCAGCAGTGCCGGGACTCAAACCTACGAGCAGTACTTC. Translation: CASSAGTQTYEQYF.

This chain links TRBV18 with TRBJ2-7; D ambiguous. Deletions cut 4 bases from V and 4 bases from J, with 23 bases between. Looked up from germline, CDR1 is KGHSH and CDR2 is LQKENI. The CDR3 is 17 residues long. The CDR3 nucleotides are TGTGCCAGCTCACAGACGCGCCCCGACAAATCCCATTACGAGCAGTACTTC. It codes for CASSQTRPDKSHYEQYF. The full variable domain, with the rest looked up from reference TRBV18 and TRBJ2-7, is NAGVMQNPRHLVRRRGQEARLRCSPMKGHSHVYWYRQLPEEGLKFMVYLQKENIIDESGMPKERFSAEFPKEGPSILRIQQVVRGDSAAYFCASSQTRPDKSHYEQYFGPGTRLTVT.

This chain joins TRBV3-1 (or the pseudogene TRBV3-2) and TRBJ1-4; D is uncertain. This CDR3 comprises 13 residues. The germline V gene encodes CDR1 LGHDT and CDR2 YNNKEL (reference sequence). The V gene lost 2 bases and the J gene lost 7 bases, with 8 bases spanning the gap. The CDR3 region is CASSQQEGEKLFF. In DNA, the CDR3 is TGTGCCAGCAGCCAACAAGAGGGTGAAAAACTGTTTTTT.

The chain couples TRBV5-1 to TRBJ1-4, with 7 bases fitting TRBD1. Germline CDR1 SGHRS, CDR2 YFSETQ. V was pared by 4 bases and J by 4 bases, with 4 bases of the junction left unmatched. The CDR3 totals 14 residues. The CDR3 DNA sequence: TGCGCCAGCAGCCAGACAGGGTTTAATGAAAAACTGTTTTTT. This sequence encodes CASSQTGFNEKLFF.

There are a few counts of this clone. This sequence joins TRBV28 and TRBJ2-1, with 11 positions matching TRBD1. This CDR3 is built from 13 residues. The junction had 4 bases not matched to a gene; V was cut back by 6 bases and J by 9 bases. Germline V gene data show CDR1 as MDHEN and CDR2 as SYDVKM. The CDR3 sequence is CASSSGQGGEQFF. The CDR3 nucleotides are TGTGCCAGCAGCTCGGGACAGGGGGGTGAGCAGTTCTTC.

The rearrangement uses TRBV9 and TRBJ1-2; D gene ambiguous. CDR3 size: 16 residues. The V and J ends lost 0 bases and 0 bases respectively, with 12 bases between them. Germline V gene sequence: CDR1 SGDLS, CDR2 YYNGEE. This CDR3 is CASSVDQKPANYGYTF. CDR3 DNA: TGTGCCAGCAGCGTAGATCAGAAACCGGCTAACTATGGCTACACCTTC.

CDR3 bases: TGTGCCAGTCTACGGGGGTACCACAATGAGCAGTTCTTC. Residues: CASLRGYHNEQFF. The chain combines TRBV2 with TRBJ2-1; tentatively, D is TRBD2 (6 bases). CDR1 is SNHLY, CDR2 FYNNEI, per germline. This CDR3 contains 13 residues. V was cut by 9 bases and J by 5 bases, with 14 bases left in between. The full variable domain, completed using reference TRBV2 and TRBJ2-1, is EPEVTQTPSHQVTQMGQEVILRCVPISNHLYFYWYRQILGQKVEFLVSFYNNEISEKSEIFDDQFSVERPDGSNFTLKIRSTKLEDSAMYFCASLRGYHNEQFFGPGTRLTVL.

The chain carries TRBV7-9 and TRBJ2-1, with 9 nucleotides matching TRBD2. Losses at the gene ends were 5 bases for V and 0 bases for J; bases not matched to a gene: 2. The length of the CDR3 is 15 residues. Germline CDR1 reads SEHNR; CDR2 reads FQNEAQ (reference sequence). The DNA of the CDR3 is TGTGCCAGCAGCCTTAGCGGGAGCTCCTACAATGAGCAGTTCTTC. Its translation is CASSLSGSSYNEQFF.

V is TRBV5-1 and J is TRBJ1-4, with unresolved D. The CDR3 loop spans 16 amino acids. The germline V and J ends were trimmed by 4 bases and 2 bases, with 15 bases remaining between them. Germline CDR1 is SGHRS and CDR2 is YFSETQ. In nucleotides, the CDR3 is TGCGCCAGCAGCCCCGGAGGAGTGAGCACTAATGAAAAACTGTTTTTT. Encoded protein: CASSPGGVSTNEKLFF.

The gene calls are TRBV6-1 and TRBJ1-6, with D tentatively TRBD1 (5 bases). Germline CDR1 and CDR2: MNHNS and SASEGT. The CDR3 contains 13 residues. V lost 7 bases, J lost 7 bases, and 11 bases lay in between. The CDR3, as DNA: TGTGCCAGCATAGGGGCAATGAATTCACCCCTCCACTTT. Translated, it gives CASIGAMNSPLHF.